This T cell receptor (beta chain) was recorded in a study of T-cell memory formation after mild COVID-19. This CDR3 has 15 residues. V gave up 4 bases and J gave up 0 bases, with 13 bases separating them. Germline CDR1 is GTSNPN and CDR2 is SVGIG (reference sequence). This clonotype was counted at least ten times. Its antigen is unknown. 5'RACE with constant-segment primers yielded barcoded, UMI-tagged TCR alpha and TCR beta cDNA libraries. TCRdb reanalysed the 5' RACE reads using MiXCR and keeps one entry per CDR3 protein. The sample comprises some 290,000 distinct CDR3 sequences, around 16% of which are singletons, and 20% to 25% rests with the top ten. Study results and caveats: What remained unconfirmed was the SARS-CoV-2 specificity of second-wave clones peaking on day 37.

The origin of this receptor is a man between 18 and 35 years old who had mild COVID-19 (a few samples of this study predate the infection). Cell type and time point are not known. Material: PBMCs or a T cell subset sorted from them (not recorded which). The gene calls are TRBV30 and TRBJ2-1; a possible D gene is TRBD2 (6 bases). CDR3 sequence: CAWISGVSSYNEQFF. The CDR3 DNA is TGTGCCTGGATTAGCGGTGTAAGCTCCTACAATGAGCAGTTCTTC.